This TCR beta chain was observed in a study of neoadjuvant anti-PD-1 for oral cavity cancer. Only in-frame clones appear in the TCRdb table, and some are missing; sequencing was by immunoSEQ multiplex PCR. The sample carries fewer than 8,500 clones, just over 75% recorded once. This clone showed up just once. Germline CDR1 LGHNA, CDR2 YSLEER. The CDR3 consists of 15 residues. Trimming shortened V by 1 base and J by 4 bases, and 10 bases separated the two germline ends. The sample consisted of PBMCs, taken before nivolumab (anti-PD-1) treatment. The sequence derives from a person aged 35-79 years with oral cavity squamous cell carcinoma. The J gene is TRBJ2-2, the V gene TRBV4-3; the D gene is possibly TRBD2 (5 bases). The CDR3 DNA reads as TGCGCCAGCAGCCAAGCGGGAACTTTCACCGGGGAGCTGTTTTTT. Amino acids: CASSQAGTFTGELFF.